These 2 T cell receptor beta chains were all obtained from the same sample, sequenced in a study of blood T cell repertoires in COVID-19 (TCRdb year 2020). Receptor amplification or capture employed the immunoSEQ multiplex PCR assay. TCRdb mirrors the immuneACCESS table, restricted to in-frame sequences. Some clones are absent from its copies; in checked studies, under half trace to an unresolved V gene, and the reason for the others is unknown. The sample yields some 340,000 clones; 85% to 95% were counted once. Together, the top ten hold roughly 3.9% of the sample. The sequenced sample was PBMCs or T cells enriched from blood (not recorded which). The receptor source for this set is a woman aged 30 to 39 who had been exposed to COVID-19.

V is TRBV12-3 or TRBV12-4 and J is TRBJ1-1, with no clear D. CDR3 length: 13 amino acids. With 5 bases removed from V and 2 bases from J, the gap between germline ends came to 9 bases. The CDR3 reads CASSTSPNTEAFF. In DNA form, the CDR3 reads TGTGCCAGCAGTACCAGTCCAAACACTGAAGCTTTCTTT.

The chain uses TRBV7-9 and TRBJ1-1; the D gene is possibly TRBD1 (5 bases). Trimming removed 5 bases at V and 3 bases at J, with 10 bases between. The length of the CDR3 is 13 residues. Per the germline V gene, CDR1 is SEHNR and CDR2 is FQNEAQ (reference sequence). In nucleotides, the CDR3 is TGTGCCAGCAGCGCGGGACGCTACACTGAAGCTTTCTTT. This codes for CASSAGRYTEAFF.